The clone carrying this T cell receptor beta chain was seen more than once but under ten times. No antigen is known for it. The sample comes from a study of shared clonotypes between healthy human individuals. V was pared by 4 bases and J by 1 base, with 6 bases of the junction left unmatched. This CDR3 has 16 residues. CDR1 SGHNT and CDR2 YENEEA come from the germline V gene. The study drew all its donors from Caucasian adults living in Nashville, Tennessee. Sequenced by immunoSEQ multiplex PCR; TCRdb stores in-frame clones only, minus some. The sample lists about 1 million clones, about 80% occurring once. Study-wide results and limits: Against clonotypes common to all four donors, non-shared ones had lower generation probabilities. In the sorted subsets, rarefaction showed sequencing was incomplete despite large depth.

The source is a young man in good health. Sequences were obtained from memory CD4+ T cells sorted from blood. As for subset: CD45RA-negative fraction. This rearrangement joins TRBV11-3 to TRBJ1-4; 7 bases align to TRBD1. DNA of the CDR3: TGTGCCAGCAGCTATAGACAGGGTGAAACTAATGAAAAACTGTTTTTT. Translating gives CASSYRQGETNEKLFF.